The rows below give T cell receptor beta chains drawn from one sample of a study of untreated major depressive disorder. Measured with immunoSEQ multiplex PCR; TCRdb has only the in-frame clones, and not every one. The sample includes tens of thousands of clones, over 75% of them seen just once. Input material: CD4+ T cells from PBMCs. The source of these receptors is a woman aged 25 to 39 in good health. Both conserved end residues are part of each CDR3. Each record gives: D gene, clone size, V gene, J gene, CDR3 length, CDR3 DNA, CDR3 protein. D genes are given only for firm matches. Size values are once, few and many counts, or a class for expanded clones, and some rows have none.

>-|-|TRBV18|TRBJ1-1|15
TGTGCCAGCTCACCACCGTCCATGGTGGGCACTGAAGCTTTCTTT
CASSPPSMVGTEAFF
>-|few|TRBV6-5|TRBJ1-1|14
TGTGCCAGCAGTAAAGGGGCCCTGAACACTGAAGCTTTCTTT
CASSKGALNTEAFF
>TRBD1|once|TRBV7-9|TRBJ1-4|13
TGTGCCAGCAGCTCCGGGACAGATGAAAAACTGTTTTTT
CASSSGTDEKLFF
>TRBD2|-|TRBV9|TRBJ2-2|15
TGTGCCAGCAGCGTAGAGGTAGCGGGGGCCGGGGAGCTGTTTTTT
CASSVEVAGAGELFF
>-|-|TRBV30|TRBJ1-2|16
TGTGCCTGGAGTGTACAACCTCGGGTCGCTAACTATGGCTACACCTTC
CAWSVQPRVANYGYTF
>-|once|TRBV29-1|TRBJ1-2|13
TGCAGCGTTGATGGAGATCCTAACTATGGCTACACCTTC
CSVDGDPNYGYTF
>TRBD2|-|TRBV10-3|TRBJ2-1|15
TGTGCCATCAGTGGTGGACTAGCGGGTTACAATGAGCAGTTCTTC
CAISGGLAGYNEQFF
>-|-|TRBV6-5|TRBJ2-5|15
TGTGCCAGCAGTTCTCCCGGGGGCGGGATAGAGACCCAGTACTTC
CASSSPGGGIETQYF
>-|-|TRBV5-6|TRBJ2-7|15
TGTGCCAGCAGCCCCATGGACATTTCGTACTACGAGCAGTACTTC
CASSPMDISYYEQYF
>-|few|TRBV30|TRBJ1-1|13
TGTGCCTGGAGCCGGGGAGAGAACACTGAAGCTTTCTTT
CAWSRGENTEAFF
>-|-|TRBV4-1|TRBJ2-5|14
TGCGCCAGCAGCCAAACAAGCCTTCAAGAGACCCAGTACTTC
CASSQTSLQETQYF
>-|-|TRBV5-6|TRBJ2-7|12
TGTGCCAGCAGCTTTACCTCCTACGAGCAGTACTTC
CASSFTSYEQYF
>-|-|TRBV20-1|TRBJ1-2|10
TGCAGTGCTAGAGCGCAGGGGCTCGCCTTC
CSARAQGLAF
>-|once|TRBV19|TRBJ1-5|13
TGTGCCAGTAGTTTTAGTGGCGGTCAGCCCCAGCATTTT
CASSFSGGQPQHF
>-|-|TRBV5-1|TRBJ2-7|17
TGCGCCAGCAGCCGAGGACCGCAGCAGGGTAGCTCCTACGAGCAGTACTTC
CASSRGPQQGSSYEQYF
>-|once|TRBV19|TRBJ1-2|14
TGTGCCAGTAGCGCGGCCCCAGGGGCGCGAGGCTACACCTTC
CASSAAPGARGYTF
>-|-|TRBV29-1|TRBJ1-3|11
TGCAGCGTTGAGGGAGGAAACACCATATATTTT
CSVEGGNTIYF
>TRBD2|-|TRBV30|TRBJ2-1|14
TGTGCCTGGAGTGTAGAAGCGGGGAGCAATGAGCAGTTCTTC
CAWSVEAGSNEQFF
>TRBD2|-|TRBV7-3|TRBJ2-3|16
TGTGCCAGCGCCTTAGGTGACGGGGGGGCTGTTAATACGCAGTATTTT
CASALGDGGAVNTQYF
>-|-|TRBV5-4|TRBJ2-7|12
TGTGCCAGCAGCTTGGTGGGCTACGAGCAGTACTTC
CASSLVGYEQYF
>-|-|TRBV30|TRBJ2-3|14
TGTGCCTGGAGCTGGACGATCAGCACAGATACGCAGTATTTT
CAWSWTISTDTQYF
>TRBD2|-|TRBV5-4|TRBJ2-7|16
TGTGCCAGCAGCTTCGGGGGGGGGCAAGCCTCCTACGAGCAGTACTTC
CASSFGGGQASYEQYF
>TRBD1|-|TRBV27|TRBJ1-4|14
TGTGCCAGCAGCTCCGGGACAGCTAATGAAAAACTGTTTTTT
CASSSGTANEKLFF
>-|-|TRBV19|TRBJ2-5|15
TGTGCCAGTAGTATAGGAAGTTTGCGCCAGGAGACCCAGTACTTC
CASSIGSLRQETQYF